A single sample gave rise to the 6 T cell receptor beta chains below, sequenced in a study of Graves' ophthalmopathy and Graves' hyperthyroidism. Amplified TCR beta CDR3 regions were obtained using RNA transcripts as template. First-round RT-PCR employed HTBI primers, with a second-round multiplex PCR after it. In TCRdb, the multiplex PCR reads were re-called with MiXCR into one record per CDR3 protein. The data show about 340,000 distinct CDR3 sequences, roughly 16% seen once. Sequencing used peripheral blood. These receptors were taken from an adult man with Graves' ophthalmopathy.

The CDR3 protein is CASSSQSTGITGELFF. The CDR3 coding sequence is TGTGCCAGTAGTTCGCAAAGTACAGGGATCACCGGGGAGCTGTTTTTT. The V gene is TRBV19, the J gene TRBJ2-2; maybe TRBD1 (6 bases). Germline CDR1 reads LNHDA; CDR2 reads SQIVND (reference sequence). The CDR3 is 16 amino acids. V shed 5 bases and J shed 4 bases, with 17 bases lying between them.

This clonotype was counted between two and nine times. The CDR3 reads CASSSSPVVGPETQYF. In DNA form, the CDR3 reads TGTGCCAGCAGCTCCTCCCCGGTAGTGGGGCCAGAGACCCAGTACTTC. This chain uses TRBV28 with TRBJ2-5, with D possibly matching TRBD1 (5 bases). The CDR3 has 16 residues. V lost 6 bases and J 4 bases, leaving 21 bases between the germline ends. Germline lookup yields CDR1 MDHEN and CDR2 SYDVKM.

This clonotype occurred many times. The CDR3 here is CASEDGGVSGYTF. The CDR3 DNA sequence: TGTGCCAGCGAAGACGGAGGAGTATCTGGCTACACCTTC. The rearrangement uses TRBV6-1 and TRBJ1-2, with no clear D. The germline V gene has CDR1 MNHNS and CDR2 SASEGT. This CDR3 region has 13 residues. V dropped 8 bases and J dropped 7 bases, with 17 bases sitting between them.

V gene TRBV28 combines with J gene TRBJ2-7; D is unclear. The CDR3 has 14 amino acids. Germline V gene lookup returns CDR1 MDHEN and CDR2 SYDVKM. Trimming took 4 bases from V and 0 from J, leaving 10 bases between them. The CDR3 coding sequence is TGTGCCAGCAGTTGGTTTGGGGTCTCCTACGAGCAGTACTTC. Translation gives CASSWFGVSYEQYF. Drawing the rest from reference TRBV28 and TRBJ2-7, the complete variable domain is DVKVTQSSRYLVKRTGEKVFLECVQDMDHENMFWYRQDPGLGLRLIYFSYDVKMKEKGDIPEGYSVSREKKERFSLILESASTNQTSMYLCASSWFGVSYEQYFGPGTRLTVT.

The table lists this clonotype with many counts. The genes are TRBV18 and TRBJ2-5; D call uncertain. V shed 2 bases and J shed 5 bases, with 9 bases lying between them. The CDR3 has 13 residues. Germline CDR1 KGHSH, CDR2 LQKENI. CDR3 nucleotides: TGTGCCAGCTCACCAGTGGGGTTGGAGACCCAGTACTTC. Protein product: CASSPVGLETQYF.

This clonotype was counted ten times or more. This sequence joins TRBV9 and TRBJ2-6; tentatively, D is TRBD2 (6 bases). The CDR3 length is 16 residues. Deletions cut 3 bases from V and 0 bases from J, with 10 bases between. Germline V gives CDR1 SGDLS, CDR2 YYNGEE. CDR3 coding DNA: TGTGCCAGCAGCGAGCGGAGGGCCTCTGGGGCCAACGTCCTGACTTTC. It translates to CASSERRASGANVLTF. Full variable domain (remainder filled in from reference TRBV9 and TRBJ2-6): DSGVTQTPKHLITATGQRVTLRCSPRSGDLSVYWYQQSLDQGLQFLIQYYNGEERAKGNILERFSAQQFPDLHSELNLSSLELGDSALYFCASSERRASGANVLTFGAGSRLTVL.